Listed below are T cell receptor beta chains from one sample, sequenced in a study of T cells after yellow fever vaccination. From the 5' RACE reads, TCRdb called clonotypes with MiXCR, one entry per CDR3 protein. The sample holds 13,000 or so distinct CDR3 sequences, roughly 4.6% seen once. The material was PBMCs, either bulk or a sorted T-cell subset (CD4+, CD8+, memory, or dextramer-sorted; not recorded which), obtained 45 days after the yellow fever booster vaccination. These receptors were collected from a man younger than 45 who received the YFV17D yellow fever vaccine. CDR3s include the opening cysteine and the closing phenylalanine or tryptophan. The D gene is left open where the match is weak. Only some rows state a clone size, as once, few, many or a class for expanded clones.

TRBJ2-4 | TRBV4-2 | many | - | CASSPEAGVRENIQYF | TGTGCCAGCAGCCCTGAGGCAGGGGTGCGGGAAAACATTCAGTACTTC
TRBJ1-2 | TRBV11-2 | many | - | CASSPISGWRGSYTF | TGTGCCAGCAGCCCCATCAGCGGGTGGAGGGGTAGCTACACCTTC
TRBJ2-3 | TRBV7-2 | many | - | CASSFSRDTDTQYF | TGTGCCAGCAGCTTCTCGAGGGACACAGATACGCAGTATTTT
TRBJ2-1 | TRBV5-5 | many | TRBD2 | CASSLGTSVDNEQFF | TGTGCCAGCAGCTTGGGGACTAGCGTCGACAATGAGCAGTTCTTC
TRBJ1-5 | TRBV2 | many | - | CASSESGIVSPQHF | TGTGCCAGCAGTGAGTCAGGTATCGTTTCGCCCCAGCATTTT
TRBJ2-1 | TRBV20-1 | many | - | CSASFWGRDNEQFF | TGCAGTGCTAGTTTCTGGGGAAGGGACAATGAGCAGTTCTTC
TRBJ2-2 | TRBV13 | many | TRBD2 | CASSLLVGLEENTGELFF | TGTGCCAGCAGCTTATTAGTGGGACTAGAAGAGAACACCGGGGAGCTGTTTTTT
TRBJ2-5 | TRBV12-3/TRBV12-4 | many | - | CASSLVETQYF | TGTGCCAGCAGTTTGGTGGAGACCCAGTACTTC
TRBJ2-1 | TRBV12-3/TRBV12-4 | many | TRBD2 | CASSPNPTLAGGYNEQFF | TGTGCCAGCAGCCCCAATCCAACACTAGCGGGAGGCTACAATGAGCAGTTCTTC
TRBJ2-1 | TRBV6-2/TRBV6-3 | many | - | CASSYYFNEQFF | TGTGCCAGCAGTTACTATTTCAATGAGCAGTTCTTC
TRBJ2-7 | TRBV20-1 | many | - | CSASMGLHEQYF | TGCAGTGCTAGTATGGGATTGCACGAGCAGTACTTC
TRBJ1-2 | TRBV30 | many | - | CAWSRQARGYTF | TGTGCCTGGAGCAGACAGGCCCGGGGCTACACCTTC
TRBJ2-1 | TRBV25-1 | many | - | CASSTYYNEQFF | TGTGCCAGCAGCACTTACTACAATGAGCAGTTCTTC
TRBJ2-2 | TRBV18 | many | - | CASSPMVADDNTGELFF | TGTGCCAGCTCACCAATGGTCGCTGATGATAACACCGGGGAGCTGTTTTTT
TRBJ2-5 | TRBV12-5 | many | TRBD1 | CASGLVQDRASETQYF | TGTGCTAGTGGTTTGGTACAGGACAGGGCCTCCGAGACCCAGTACTTC
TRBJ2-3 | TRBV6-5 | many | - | CASRGLADTQYF | TGTGCCAGCAGAGGACTTGCCGATACGCAGTATTTT
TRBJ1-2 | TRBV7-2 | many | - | CASSSQGLRVETF | TGTGCCAGCAGCTCCCAGGGGCTCAGGGTTGAAACCTTC
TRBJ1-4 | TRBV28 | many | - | CASRTPEKLFF | TGTGCCAGCAGGACACCTGAAAAACTGTTTTTT
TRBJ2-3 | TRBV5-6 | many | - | CASSLALQSTDTQYF | TGTGCCAGCAGCTTGGCCCTCCAGTCCACAGATACGCAGTATTTT
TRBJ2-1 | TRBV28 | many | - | CASRLPDNEQFF | TGTGCCAGCAGACTTCCAGACAATGAGCAGTTCTTC
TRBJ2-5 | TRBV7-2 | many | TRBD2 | CASSWGLAGETQYF | TGTGCCAGCAGCTGGGGACTAGCGGGAGAGACCCAGTACTTC
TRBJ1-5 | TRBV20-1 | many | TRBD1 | CSARDRVTNQPQHF | TGCAGTGCCAGGGACAGGGTCACTAATCAGCCCCAGCATTTT
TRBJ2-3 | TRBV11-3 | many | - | CASSRGGTDTQYF | TGTGCCAGCAGCCGGGGAGGCACAGATACGCAGTATTTT
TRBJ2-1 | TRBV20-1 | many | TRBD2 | CSAREAGGASGAYNEQFF | TGCAGTGCTAGAGAGGCGGGTGGCGCTAGCGGGGCGTACAATGAGCAGTTCTTC
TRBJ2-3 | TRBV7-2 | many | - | CASSLAGRGLTDTQYF | TGTGCCAGCAGCTTAGCGGGCCGGGGGCTGACGGATACGCAGTATTTT
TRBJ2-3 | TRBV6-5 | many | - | CASNPGGGTDTQYF | TGTGCCAGCAACCCAGGGGGAGGGACAGATACGCAGTATTTT
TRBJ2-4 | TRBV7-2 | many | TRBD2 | CASRLAGGRENIQYF | TGTGCCAGCAGACTAGCGGGAGGGAGGGAAAACATTCAGTACTTC
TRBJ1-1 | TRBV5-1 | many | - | CASSSTAPNTEAFF | TGCGCCAGCAGCTCGACCGCGCCCAACACTGAAGCTTTCTTT
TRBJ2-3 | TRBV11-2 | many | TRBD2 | CASGEREDPIIRGGTQYF | TGTGCCTCCGGCGAGCGGGAGGATCCCATTATCCGTGGGGGGACGCAGTATTTT
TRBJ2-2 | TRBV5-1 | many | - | CASSYLQGEGGELFF | TGCGCCAGCAGCTACCTCCAGGGAGAGGGCGGGGAGCTGTTTTTT
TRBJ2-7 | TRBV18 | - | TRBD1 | CASSTGQVGEQYF | TGTGCCAGCTCAACCGGACAGGTGGGCGAGCAGTACTTC
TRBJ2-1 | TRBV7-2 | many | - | CASSLSGTNSYNEQFF | TGTGCCAGCAGCTTATCCGGGACCAATTCCTACAATGAGCAGTTCTTC
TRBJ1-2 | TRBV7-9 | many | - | CASSLGYYGYTF | TGTGCCAGCAGCTTAGGCTACTATGGCTACACCTTC
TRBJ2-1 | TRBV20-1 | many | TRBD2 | CSARRRTSGDNEQFF | TGCAGTGCTAGAAGAAGAACTAGCGGAGACAATGAGCAGTTCTTC
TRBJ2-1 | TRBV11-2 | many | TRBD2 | CASSLSRLAGAGEQFF | TGTGCCAGCAGCCTATCGAGGCTAGCGGGAGCTGGTGAGCAGTTCTTC
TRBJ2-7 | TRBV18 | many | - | CASSPLSVPIEQYF | TGTGCCAGCTCACCACTGAGCGTTCCCATCGAGCAGTACTTC
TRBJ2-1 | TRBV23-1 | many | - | CASSTTGRHINEQFF | TGCGCCAGCAGTACGACAGGGAGGCACATCAATGAGCAGTTCTTC
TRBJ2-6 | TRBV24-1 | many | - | CATSTTAGANVLTF | TGTGCCACCAGTACCACGGCTGGGGCCAACGTCCTGACTTTC
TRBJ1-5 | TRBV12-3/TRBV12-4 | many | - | CASSWGEDQPQHF | TGTGCCAGCAGTTGGGGGGAGGATCAGCCCCAGCATTTT
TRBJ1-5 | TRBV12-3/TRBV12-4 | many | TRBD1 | CASSFGTGVGQPQHF | TGTGCCAGCAGTTTTGGGACAGGGGTGGGTCAGCCCCAGCATTTT
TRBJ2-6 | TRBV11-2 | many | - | CASSLNEVLLSSGANVLTF | TGTGCCAGCAGCTTAAATGAGGTCTTACTCAGCTCTGGGGCCAACGTCCTGACTTTC
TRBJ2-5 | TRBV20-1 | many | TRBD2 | CSARDLSLADQETQYF | TGCAGTGCTAGAGATTTGAGCCTAGCGGACCAAGAGACCCAGTACTTC
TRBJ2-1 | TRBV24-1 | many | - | CATSDLQGGNEQFF | TGTGCCACCAGTGATTTGCAGGGTGGGAATGAGCAGTTCTTC
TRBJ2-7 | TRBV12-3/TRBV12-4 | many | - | CASSRTGYEQYF | TGTGCCAGCAGCAGAACCGGGTACGAGCAGTACTTC
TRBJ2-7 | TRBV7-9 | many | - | CASSLQDRSYEQYF | TGTGCCAGCAGCTTACAGGACAGATCCTACGAGCAGTACTTC
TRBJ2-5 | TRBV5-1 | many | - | CASTGTGETQYF | TGCGCCAGCACGGGCACAGGGGAGACCCAGTACTTC
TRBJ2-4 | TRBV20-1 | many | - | CSASDPRGLQYF | TGCAGTGCTAGTGACCCTCGGGGCTTACAGTACTTC
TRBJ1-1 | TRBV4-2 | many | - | CASSQGNPEAFF | TGTGCCAGCAGCCAAGGGAATCCTGAAGCTTTCTTT
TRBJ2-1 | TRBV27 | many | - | CASSWGTDYNEQFF | TGTGCCAGCAGTTGGGGGACGGATTACAATGAGCAGTTCTTC